The 23 T cell receptor beta chains in this list originate from one sample, sequenced in a study of blood T cells in healthy people across ages. The use of a sample-barcoded 5' primer and a J-beta primer mix characterized a second PCR of about 7 to 12 cycles. TCRdb called the 5' RACE reads again in MiXCR, with one record for every CDR3 protein. The data show over a million distinct CDR3 sequences, approximately 43% seen once. Sequenced material: blood. These receptors were taken from a woman aged 18-29 years in good health.

This clonotype appeared a few times. The chain uses TRBV27 and TRBJ2-3; 10 bases are shared with TRBD2. Germline-derived CDR1 and CDR2 are MNHEY and SMNVEV (reference sequence). This CDR3 is 14 amino acids long. With V trimmed by 7 bases and J by 6 bases, 7 bases remained unmatched. The chain's CDR3 is CASIAGGSEDTQYF. Written as DNA, the CDR3 is TGTGCCAGCATAGCGGGAGGAAGTGAGGATACGCAGTATTTT.

The rearrangement links TRBV20-1 to TRBJ2-1; 15 bases match TRBD2. The ends lost 4 bases at V and 4 bases at J; junction bases unmatched: 5. This CDR3 contains 16 residues. Germline CDR1 and CDR2: DFQATT and SNEGSKA (reference sequence). CDR3 DNA: TGCAGTGCTAATCCGGGACTAGCGGGGGGATACAATGAGCAGTTCTTC. As protein: CSANPGLAGGYNEQFF.

The chain employs TRBV20-1 and TRBJ1-1; the match to TRBD1 covers 8 bases. J gave up 3 bases and V 5 bases, and 14 bases lay outside the gene matches. The CDR3 is 16 amino acids. The germline V gene has CDR1 DFQATT and CDR2 SNEGSKA (reference sequence). This CDR3 is CSARNPGGAGDTEAFF. The CDR3 DNA follows: TGCAGTGCTCGTAATCCAGGGGGCGCGGGAGACACTGAAGCTTTCTTT.

This clonotype showed up just a few times. The chain combines TRBV7-9 with TRBJ1-1; 9 nucleotides match TRBD1. Per the germline V gene, CDR1 is SEHNR and CDR2 is FQNEAQ (reference sequence). This CDR3 is 16 amino acids long. After removal of 5 bases from V and 1 base from J, the junction contained 8 bases not matched to a gene. In DNA form, the CDR3 reads TGTGCCAGCAGCCCGCCGACAGGGGGTAGGAACACTGAAGCTTTCTTT. This translates into CASSPPTGGRNTEAFF.

In this sample, this clonotype turned up a few times. The rearrangement joins TRBV18 to TRBJ1-2; D uncertain. CDR1 is KGHSH and CDR2 is LQKENI in the germline V gene. This CDR3 has 13 amino acids. V lost 2 bases and J 3 bases, leaving 7 bases between the germline ends. In DNA, the CDR3 is TGTGCCAGCTCACCATCAAAGGACTATGGCTACACCTTC. Translating gives CASSPSKDYGYTF.

This clonotype was seen a few times. CDR3 in amino acids: CSARVGGFFEQYF. DNA of the CDR3: TGCAGTGCTAGAGTGGGGGGGTTCTTCGAGCAGTACTTC. The chain recombines TRBV20-1 with TRBJ2-5; TRBD2 aligns across 7 bases. The DNA end favors TRBJ2-7, so the J call may be wrong. Germline assignment: CDR1 DFQATT and CDR2 SNEGSKA (reference sequence). This CDR3 is 13 amino acids long.

Details on this clonotype: Just one base apart from a much larger clone, this may be a read error. This chain connects TRBV10-3 to TRBJ2-1; TRBD2 aligns across 9 bases. The end of the DNA aligns better with TRBJ2-7, so the J call may be wrong. Germline CDR1 is ENHRY and CDR2 is SYGVKD. The CDR3 totals 15 residues. The CDR3 DNA sequence: TGTGCCATCAGTGAGCTAGCGGGGACCTATAATGAGCAGTACTTC. Its protein product is CAISELAGTYNEQYF.

This clonotype showed up just a few times. The chain has TRBV20-1 and TRBJ1-6; the D gene is possibly TRBD1 (6 bases). The V end lost 5 bases, the J end lost 9 bases, and 14 bases lay between the germline ends. This CDR3 has 13 amino acids. Germline CDR1 and CDR2: DFQATT and SNEGSKA (reference sequence). CDR3 sequence: CSAPDRRGSPLHF. DNA of the CDR3: TGCAGTGCTCCTGACAGGAGGGGTTCACCCCTCCACTTT.

This clonotype was counted a few times. This rearrangement joins TRBV6-6 to TRBJ2-3; D is uncertain. The V gene lost 3 bases and the J gene lost 3 bases, with 13 bases spanning the gap. This CDR3 has 15 amino acids. The germline CDR1 and CDR2 sequences are MNHNY and SVGAGI (reference sequence). CDR3 bases: TGTGCCAGCAGTTATAGGCCAGCGAAGACAGATACGCAGTATTTT. Translating it yields CASSYRPAKTDTQYF.

As to this clonotype: The junction differs from germline at one of its ends, possibly a read error. The rearrangement uses TRBV5-1 and TRBJ2-1; D is ambiguous. Germline CDR1 SGHRS, CDR2 YFSETQ. This CDR3 comprises 13 residues. CDR3 protein: CASRSRSDKEQFF. The CDR3 DNA reads TGCGCCAGCAGATCTCGATCAGACAAGGAGCAGTTCTTC.

This clonotype was counted a few times. Its ends do not fully match the called genes, so a read error is possible. V and J are TRBV5-1 and TRBJ2-2; 7 nucleotides agree with TRBD1. The CDR3 length is 15 residues. Germline CDR1 reads SGHRS; CDR2 reads YFSETQ. The CDR3 is CASSLGTANTGELFF. The CDR3 DNA reads TGTGCCAGCAGCTTAGGGACAGCGAACACCGGGGAGCTGTTTTTT.

The sample holds a few counts of this clonotype. The V gene is TRBV9, the J gene TRBJ2-1; D is undetermined. Germline loops: CDR1 SGDLS, CDR2 YYNGEE. The CDR3 sequence is 12 residues long. V lost 4 bases to trimming and J lost 10 bases, with 12 bases between them. The CDR3 region has the DNA TGTGCCAGCAGCCATGAGAACAGCGAGCAGTTCTTC. It is translated as CASSHENSEQFF.

The genes are TRBV24-1 and TRBJ1-5; no clear D gene. Trimming stripped 4 bases from V and 0 bases from J, with 6 bases between. The germline CDR1 and CDR2 sequences are KGHDR and SFDVKD. CDR3 size: 14 residues. The CDR3 sequence: CATSDFSSNQPQHF. The CDR3 DNA follows: TGTGCCACCAGTGACTTCAGTAGCAATCAGCCCCAGCATTTT.

The chain employs TRBV4-1 and TRBJ1-4; D gene unclear. Germline-derived CDR1 and CDR2 are MGHRA and YSYEKL. V gave up 0 bases and J gave up 9 bases, with 14 bases separating them. This CDR3 is built from 15 residues. The CDR3 protein is CASSQDRTSLQKLFF. CDR3 nucleotides: TGCGCCAGCAGCCAAGACCGCACCTCTCTCCAAAAACTGTTTTTT.

The chain uses TRBV7-9 and TRBJ2-5, with TRBD1 matching 8 bases. After removal of 0 bases from V and 4 bases from J, the junction contained 4 bases not matched to a gene. CDR1 SEHNR and CDR2 FQNEAQ come from the germline V gene (reference sequence). The CDR3 spans 15 residues. For the CDR3, the DNA is TGTGCCAGCAGCTTAGCGGGAGGACAGGGAGAGACCCAGTACTTC. Its protein product is CASSLAGGQGETQYF.

The rearrangement links TRBV2 to TRBJ2-1, with D uncertain. Judging by the DNA end, TRBJ2-7 fits better; the J call may be wrong. Germline CDR1 reads SNHLY; CDR2 reads FYNNEI. The CDR3 runs to 12 residues. The DNA for the CDR3 is TGTGCCAGCAGTGTGGCTTACAATGAGCAGTACTTC. The encoded protein is CASSVAYNEQYF.

This clonotype has more than one count but fewer than ten. V and J are TRBV4-1 and TRBJ2-1, with 7 bases that match TRBD1. The V and J ends lost 1 base and 10 bases, in that order; junction bases with no gene match: 7. Per germline, CDR1 MGHRA and CDR2 YSYEKL. The CDR3 sequence is 14 residues long. The CDR3 nucleotides are TGCGCCAGCAGCCAAGCCCTACAGGGGATGGAGCAGTTCTTC. Translating it yields CASSQALQGMEQFF.

This chain joins TRBV27 and TRBJ2-1, with TRBD1 as a possible D gene (6 bases). The CDR3 runs to 15 residues. The germline V and J ends were trimmed by 4 bases and 8 bases, with 18 bases remaining between them. CDR1 and CDR2 from the germline V gene are MNHEY and SMNVEV (reference sequence). For the CDR3, the DNA is TGTGCCAGCAGTTCGACGGACAGAGTGGGAGATGAGCAGTTCTTC. The encoded protein is CASSSTDRVGDEQFF.

The V call is TRBV4-3, the J call TRBJ2-1, with 9 bases aligning to TRBD2. Trimming at V came to 2 bases and at J to 6 bases, leaving 5 bases not matched to a gene. The CDR3 has 15 amino acids. The germline CDR1 and CDR2 sequences are LGHNA and YSLEER. The CDR3 region has the DNA TGCGCCAGCAGCCAATTAGCGGGAGTTCGCAATGAGCAGTTCTTC. This gives the protein CASSQLAGVRNEQFF.

With regard to this clonotype: Since a much larger clone is just one base distant, this may be a read error. The chain uses TRBV14 and TRBJ2-5; 10 nucleotides match TRBD2. This CDR3 has 17 amino acids. V gave up 0 bases and J gave up 13 bases; unmatched junction bases: 17. Germline V gene sequence: CDR1 SGHDN, CDR2 FVKESK. The CDR3 DNA sequence: TGTGCCAGCAGCCAAGAAGCGGATCTAGCGGGGGTTTTTGAGCGGTACTTC. Encoded protein: CASSQEADLAGVFERYF. Full variable domain (missing parts from reference TRBV14 and TRBJ2-5): EAGVTQFPSHSVIEKGQTVTLRCDPISGHDNLYWYRRVMGKEIKFLLHFVKESKQDESGMPNNRFLAERTGGTYSTLKVQPAELEDSGVYFCASSQEADLAGVFERYFGPGTRLLVL.

V gene TRBV12-3 or TRBV12-4 combines with J gene TRBJ2-3; D remains unclear. CDR3 length: 13 amino acids. Trimming took 8 bases from V and 1 from J, leaving 10 bases between them. The CDR3 here is CASLFGGTDTQYF. DNA for the CDR3: TGTGCCAGCCTATTTGGGGGCACAGATACGCAGTATTTT.

The rearrangement uses TRBV4-2 and TRBJ2-2; maybe TRBD1 (5 bases). The CDR3 covers 14 residues. V lost 3 bases and J 6 bases, leaving 11 bases between the germline ends. Per germline, CDR1 LGHNA and CDR2 YNFKEQ. CDR3 sequence reads: CASSHIRDAGELFF. The CDR3 bases are TGTGCCAGCAGCCATATCAGGGATGCCGGGGAGCTGTTTTTT.

Only a few counts were recorded for this clonotype. The V and J genes are TRBV4-2 and TRBJ2-1, with 12 bases fitting TRBD2. Per the germline V gene, CDR1 is LGHNA and CDR2 is YNFKEQ. The CDR3 contains 17 residues. V trimming: 0 bases; J trimming: 5 bases; junction bases outside the gene matches: 5. The CDR3 region has the DNA TGTGCCAGCAGCCAAGATTTGACTAGCGGGAGCCACAATGAGCAGTTCTTC. Translated, it gives CASSQDLTSGSHNEQFF.